The 22 T cell receptor beta chains below all came from one sample that was sequenced in a study of blood T cell repertoires in COVID-19 (TCRdb year 2020). The library was made by the immunoSEQ multiplex PCR assay. TCRdb took this table from immuneACCESS and kept in-frame rearrangements with V and J called. Such tables lack part of the clones; where checked against another copy, unresolved V genes explain under half of the gap, and the rest is unexplained. The sample table contains some 400,000 clones; only one count was recorded for around 87% of them. The ten largest make up under 3% of the sample. Material: peripheral blood. All receptors derive from a human donor in a cohort sampled during active COVID-19.

CDR3 protein: CASSPQARGRNEQFF. The CDR3, as DNA: TGTGCCAGCAGCCCTCAGGCCAGGGGGAGGAATGAGCAGTTCTTC. V gene TRBV11-2 combines with J gene TRBJ2-1; a possible D gene is TRBD1 (7 bases). The CDR3 runs 15 residues. CDR1 is SGHAT, CDR2 FQNNGV, per germline. The V end lost 5 bases, the J end lost 7 bases, and 18 bases lay between the germline ends.

This chain joins TRBV11-1 and TRBJ1-1; tentative D call: TRBD1 (6 bases). Germline V gene data show CDR1 as SGHAT and CDR2 as FQDESV (reference sequence). The CDR3 totals 14 residues. Trimming shortened V by 5 bases and J by 4 bases, and 14 bases separated the two germline ends. CDR3 sequence reads: CASSPRFRGTEAFF. In nucleotides, the CDR3 is TGTGCCAGCAGCCCGAGGTTCAGGGGCACTGAAGCTTTCTTT.

The rearrangement links TRBV7-9 to TRBJ1-1; D is unresolved. This CDR3 region has 15 residues. The ends were cut back, 3 bases at V and 2 bases at J, with 13 bases in the middle. Germline V gene lookup returns CDR1 SEHNR and CDR2 FQNEAQ (reference sequence). Written as DNA, the CDR3 is TGTGCCAGCAGCTTCTCCTTGACAACAAACACTGAAGCTTTCTTT. Translated, it gives CASSFSLTTNTEAFF. Variable domain in full (rest from reference TRBV7-9 and TRBJ1-1): DTGVSQNPRHKITKRGQNVTFRCDPISEHNRLYWYRQTLGQGPEFLTYFQNEAQLEKSRLLSDRFSAERPKGSFSTLEIQRTEQGDSAMYLCASSFSLTTNTEAFFGQGTRLTVV.

This chain links TRBV13 with TRBJ1-1; TRBD1 agrees at 7 bases. Per germline, CDR1 PRHDT and CDR2 FYEKMQ (reference sequence). This CDR3 region has 12 residues. The V segment lost 0 bases and the J segment 11 bases; nucleotides outside the gene matches: 3. The CDR3 is CASSLGTGEAFF. In DNA, the CDR3 is TGTGCCAGCAGCTTAGGAACAGGGGAGGCTTTCTTT.

This clone was counted a single time. This chain uses TRBV11-2 with TRBJ2-1; possible D gene TRBD1, 5 bases. Germline-derived CDR1 and CDR2 are SGHAT and FQNNGV. Trimming took 5 bases from V and 5 from J, leaving 16 bases between them. This CDR3 region has 15 residues. CDR3 sequence: CASSPSTLQDNEQFF. DNA for the CDR3: TGTGCCAGCAGCCCATCGACCCTACAGGACAATGAGCAGTTCTTC.

This clone was seen a single time. This sequence joins TRBV7-2 and TRBJ2-5, with TRBD2 matching over 8 bases. The V and J ends lost 5 bases and 4 bases, in that order; junction bases with no gene match: 6. CDR1 is SGHTA and CDR2 is FQGNSA in the germline V gene. The CDR3 has 14 residues. The CDR3 reads CASSPGGRGETQYF. In nucleotides, the CDR3 is TGTGCCAGCAGCCCGGGGGGGCGGGGAGAGACCCAGTACTTC.

The J gene is TRBJ2-5, the V gene TRBV3-1 (or the pseudogene TRBV3-2), with D perhaps matching TRBD1 (6 bases). This CDR3 has 14 amino acids. The V gene's germline CDR1 is LGHDT and CDR2 YNNKEL (reference sequence). V lost 4 bases and J 4 bases, leaving 13 bases between the germline ends. The CDR3 sequence is CASSLPGQGETQYF. CDR3 coding DNA: TGTGCCAGCAGCCTTCCGGGACAAGGAGAGACCCAGTACTTC.

The V call is TRBV25-1, the J call TRBJ1-6, with D perhaps matching TRBD1 (6 bases). V was pared by 7 bases and J by 10 bases, with 17 bases between. The germline V gene has CDR1 MGHDK and CDR2 SYGVNS. The CDR3 loop spans 14 amino acids. In DNA form, the CDR3 reads TGTGCCAGCAAGGCAGGGGTTTTAACGTCACCCCTCCACTTT. Its protein is CASKAGVLTSPLHF.

The chain combines TRBV9 with TRBJ2-2, with TRBD2 matching 10 bases. V trimming: 0 bases; J trimming: 4 bases; junction bases outside the gene matches: 3. CDR3 size: 16 residues. Germline V lookup: CDR1 SGDLS, CDR2 YYNGEE. The CDR3 sequence: CASSVGLAGTTGELFF. In DNA, the CDR3 is TGTGCCAGCAGCGTAGGACTAGCGGGCACCACCGGGGAGCTGTTTTTT.

This chain uses TRBV5-1 with TRBJ2-7; 12 bases map to TRBD1. V shed 4 bases, J shed 5 bases, and the junction held 13 bases outside the gene matches. This CDR3 spans 17 amino acids. In germline, CDR1 is SGHRS, CDR2 YFSETQ. CDR3 coding DNA: TGCGCCAGCAGCAGGGACAGGGGGCGCGAGGTCCCGGACGAGCAGTACTTC. Encoded protein: CASSRDRGREVPDEQYF.

The CDR3 DNA reads as TGTGCCAGCAGCTTAACCTGGGCCGACGAGCAGTTCTTC. It specifies CASSLTWADEQFF. The chain combines TRBV7-3 with TRBJ2-1; no clear D gene. CDR1 is SGHTA and CDR2 is FQGTGA in the germline V gene. V was cut by 0 bases and J by 10 bases, with 10 bases left in between. The CDR3 contains 13 residues.

A few counts support this clone. V and J are TRBV19 and TRBJ1-5; weak D call: TRBD1 (5 bases). Trimming removed 3 bases from V and 4 bases from J, with 10 bases in between. This CDR3 has 14 amino acids. From germline, CDR1 is LNHDA and CDR2 SQIVND (reference sequence). Here the CDR3 reads CASSMWGQNQPQHF. CDR3 coding DNA: TGTGCCAGTAGTATGTGGGGCCAGAATCAGCCCCAGCATTTT.

The chain is built from TRBV5-8 and TRBJ1-3; 8 nucleotides match TRBD1. The CDR3 consists of 17 residues. Germline V gives CDR1 SGHTS, CDR2 YDEGEE. Trimming removed 7 bases from V and 2 bases from J; junction bases left unmatched: 14. The CDR3 DNA sequence: TGTGCCAGCGGAGGGCACAGGGGGATAAGCACTGGAAACACCATATATTTT. This sequence encodes CASGGHRGISTGNTIYF.

In DNA, the CDR3 is TGTGCCAGTAGTATACTGGGCGGACTCGACTATGGCTACACCTTC. This codes for CASSILGGLDYGYTF. J is TRBJ1-2 and V is TRBV19; D ambiguous. The CDR3 consists of 15 residues. Germline CDR1 and CDR2: LNHDA and SQIVND (reference sequence). Trimming took off 2 bases at V and 3 bases at J, with 13 bases between the two ends.

The J gene is TRBJ2-7, the V gene TRBV15, with D perhaps TRBD1 (7 bases). This CDR3 has 14 residues. Trimming took 7 bases from V and 3 from J, leaving 16 bases between them. From germline, CDR1 is LNHNV and CDR2 YYDKDF (reference sequence). The CDR3 nucleotides read TGTGCCACCACCGCGGCAGGGGGGAACTACGAGCAGTACTTC. Translation gives CATTAAGGNYEQYF.

V gene TRBV2 combines with J gene TRBJ2-3, with a possible D match to TRBD2 (6 bases). The CDR3 covers 15 residues. The germline V gene has CDR1 SNHLY and CDR2 FYNNEI. V gave up 5 bases and J gave up 0 bases, with 12 bases separating them. The CDR3 nucleotides read TGTGCCAGCAGTAGGGCGGGACTTAGCACAGATACGCAGTATTTT. It encodes CASSRAGLSTDTQYF.

For this clone: Germline and junction disagree at one end, which may indicate a read error. V is TRBV11-2 and J is TRBJ2-5; D is unclear. CDR1 is SGHAT, CDR2 FQNNGV, per germline. CDR3 length equals 11 residues. CDR3 region: CASSLGAKWNF. The CDR3 nucleotides read TGTGCCAGCAGCTTAGGGGCTAAGTGGAACTTC.

The chain combines TRBV7-8 with TRBJ2-2; D is perhaps TRBD2 (6 bases). Between the trimmed V and J ends, which lost 2 bases and 5 bases, there was a span of 18 bases. The germline V gene encodes CDR1 SGHVS and CDR2 FQNEAQ. There are 17 residues in the CDR3. In DNA form, the CDR3 reads TGTGCCAGCAGCTTAAGCCAGGCGGGTGGAGGGACCGGGGAGCTGTTTTTT. Translated, it gives CASSLSQAGGGTGELFF.

The chain is built from TRBV19 and TRBJ2-7, with a possible D match to TRBD2 (5 bases). The V gene lost 2 bases and the J gene lost 1 base, with 6 bases spanning the gap. The CDR3 loop spans 13 amino acids. The germline V gene has CDR1 LNHDA and CDR2 SQIVND (reference sequence). The CDR3 region is CASSISGSYEQYF. The CDR3 DNA sequence: TGTGCCAGTAGTATATCGGGGTCCTACGAGCAGTACTTC.

This chain joins TRBV7-2 and TRBJ1-5; D unresolved. The ends were cut back, 5 bases at V and 0 bases at J, with 11 bases in the middle. Germline lookup yields CDR1 SGHTA and CDR2 FQGNSA. This CDR3 has 15 amino acids. The DNA of the CDR3 is TGTGCCAGCAGCCCCGGGAAGTATAGCAATCAGCCCCAGCATTTT. This codes for CASSPGKYSNQPQHF.

In this sample, this clone turned up once. J is TRBJ1-2 and V is TRBV19, with D hard to call. Between the trimmed V and J ends, which lost 6 bases and 4 bases, there was a span of 18 bases. CDR1 LNHDA and CDR2 SQIVND come from the germline V gene (reference sequence). This CDR3 has 15 amino acids. In nucleotides, the CDR3 is TGTGCCAGTAGAGGACCCGTCCCTGAGGGCTATGGCTACACCTTC. Amino acid sequence: CASRGPVPEGYGYTF. The full variable domain, in which reference TRBV19 and TRBJ1-2 provide the parts outside the CDR3, is DGGITQSPKYLFRKEGQNVTLSCEQNLNHDAMYWYRQDPGQGLRLIYYSQIVNDFQKGDIAEGYSVSREKKESFPLTVTSAQKNPTAFYLCASRGPVPEGYGYTFGSGTRLTVV.

The rearrangement joins TRBV5-6 to TRBJ2-1, with a weak D call TRBD1 (5 bases). Trimming stripped 3 bases from V and 8 bases from J, with 12 bases between. The germline V gene has CDR1 SGHDT and CDR2 YYEEEE. The CDR3 is 13 amino acids. CDR3 residues: CASSSPGKDEQFF. DNA for the CDR3: TGTGCCAGCAGCTCCCCAGGGAAGGATGAGCAGTTCTTC.